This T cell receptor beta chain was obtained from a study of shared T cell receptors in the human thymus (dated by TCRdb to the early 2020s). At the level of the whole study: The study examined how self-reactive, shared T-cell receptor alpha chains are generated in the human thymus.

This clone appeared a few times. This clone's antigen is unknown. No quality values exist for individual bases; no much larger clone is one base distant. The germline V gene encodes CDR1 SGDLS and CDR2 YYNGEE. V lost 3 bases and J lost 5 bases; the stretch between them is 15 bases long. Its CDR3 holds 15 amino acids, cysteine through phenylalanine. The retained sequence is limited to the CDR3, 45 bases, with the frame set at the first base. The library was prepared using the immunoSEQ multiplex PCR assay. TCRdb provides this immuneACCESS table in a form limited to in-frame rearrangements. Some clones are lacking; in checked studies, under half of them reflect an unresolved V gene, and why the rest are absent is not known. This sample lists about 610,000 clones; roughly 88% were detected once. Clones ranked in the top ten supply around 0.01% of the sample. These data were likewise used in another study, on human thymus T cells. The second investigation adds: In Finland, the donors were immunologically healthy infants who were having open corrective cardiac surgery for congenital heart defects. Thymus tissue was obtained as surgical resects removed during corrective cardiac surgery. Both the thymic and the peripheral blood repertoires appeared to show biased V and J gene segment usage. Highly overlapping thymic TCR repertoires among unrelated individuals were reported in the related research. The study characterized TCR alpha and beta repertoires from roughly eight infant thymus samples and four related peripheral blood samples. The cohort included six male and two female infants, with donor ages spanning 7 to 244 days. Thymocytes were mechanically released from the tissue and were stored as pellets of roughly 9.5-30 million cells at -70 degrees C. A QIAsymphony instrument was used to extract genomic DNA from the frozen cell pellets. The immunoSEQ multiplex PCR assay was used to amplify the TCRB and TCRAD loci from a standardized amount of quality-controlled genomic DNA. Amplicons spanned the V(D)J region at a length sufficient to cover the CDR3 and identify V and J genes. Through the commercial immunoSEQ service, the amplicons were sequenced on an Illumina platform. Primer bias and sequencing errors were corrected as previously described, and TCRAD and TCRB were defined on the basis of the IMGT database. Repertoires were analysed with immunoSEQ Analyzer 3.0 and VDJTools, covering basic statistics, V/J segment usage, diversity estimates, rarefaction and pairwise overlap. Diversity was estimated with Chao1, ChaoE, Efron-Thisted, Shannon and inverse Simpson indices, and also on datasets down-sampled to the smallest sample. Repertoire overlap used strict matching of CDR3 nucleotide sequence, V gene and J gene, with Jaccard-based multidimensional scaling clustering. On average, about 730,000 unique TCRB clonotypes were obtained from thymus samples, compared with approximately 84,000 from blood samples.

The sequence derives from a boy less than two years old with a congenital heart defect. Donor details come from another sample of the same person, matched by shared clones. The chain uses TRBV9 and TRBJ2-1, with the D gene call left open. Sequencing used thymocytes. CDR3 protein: CASSAKGGYNNEQFF. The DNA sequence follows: TGTGCCAGCAGCGCCAAAGGCGGCTACAACAATGAGCAGTTCTTC.